Shown below are 10 T cell receptor beta chains from a single sample sequenced in a study of blood T cell repertoires in COVID-19. Assay used: immunoSEQ multiplex PCR; TCRdb lists only in-frame clones, some missing. The data contain about 73,000 clones, 80% to 85% of them singletons. Sample: peripheral blood. The source of these receptors is a man older than 75 with active or convalescent COVID-19.

The genes are TRBV7-2 and TRBJ2-2; TRBD2 is a possible D gene (6 bases). The CDR3 sequence is 15 residues long. Germline-derived CDR1 and CDR2 are SGHTA and FQGNSA. Trimming took off 4 bases at V and 4 bases at J, with 13 bases between the two ends. DNA of the CDR3: TGTGCCAGCAGCTGGGCCCTAGCGTCCACCGGGGAGCTGTTTTTT. Translating gives CASSWALASTGELFF.

The J gene is TRBJ2-7, the V gene TRBV5-1, with D perhaps TRBD2 (5 bases). V was shortened by 0 bases and J by 3 bases, with 13 bases between the two germline ends. This CDR3 has 15 residues. The germline V gene has CDR1 SGHRS and CDR2 YFSETQ. CDR3 amino acids: CASSLAAGSHYEQYF. For the CDR3, the DNA is TGCGCCAGCAGCTTGGCCGCGGGCAGTCACTACGAGCAGTACTTC. Complete variable domain (other parts from reference TRBV5-1 and TRBJ2-7): KAGVTQTPRYLIKTRGQQVTLSCSPISGHRSVSWYQQTPGQGLQFLFEYFSETQRNKGNFPGRFSGRQFSNSRSEMNVSTLELGDSALYLCASSLAAGSHYEQYFGPGTRLTVT.

This chain links TRBV21-1 with TRBJ2-1; no check of the table's D call, TRBD1, against the DNA was made. TRBV21-1 is a documented pseudogene. This CDR3 has 18 residues. CDR3 in amino acids: CASSTPPLDRGSYNEQFF. DNA for the CDR3: TGTGCCAGCAGCACTCCCCCTCTCGACAGGGGCTCCTACAATGAGCAGTTCTTC.

The chain links TRBV28 to TRBJ2-7; the match to TRBD2 covers 12 bases. CDR1 is MDHEN, CDR2 SYDVKM, per germline. The CDR3 runs 14 residues. The V segment lost 6 bases and the J segment 7 bases; nucleotides outside the gene matches: 7. The chain's CDR3 is CASRTSGGRGEQYF. The CDR3 nucleotides are TGTGCCAGCAGAACTAGCGGGGGGCGGGGAGAGCAGTACTTC.

The chain uses TRBV6-5 and TRBJ1-2, with 8 bases identical to TRBD1. V shed 2 bases, J shed 7 bases, and the junction held 9 bases outside the gene matches. The CDR3 covers 15 residues. CDR1 is MNHEY, CDR2 SVGAGI, per germline. The CDR3 loop reads CASSYLGQVSSGYTF. In nucleotides, the CDR3 is TGTGCCAGCAGTTACCTGGGACAGGTGAGCTCTGGCTACACCTTC.

This clone was detected a few times. The V call is TRBV6-1, the J call TRBJ1-6; weak D call: TRBD1 (5 bases). V was trimmed by 4 bases and J by 4 bases, leaving 14 bases between them. CDR1 is MNHNS and CDR2 is SASEGT in the germline V gene. The CDR3 is made up of 16 amino acids. CDR3 DNA sequence: TGTGCCAGCAGTGCTGATAGGAGGGGTTATAATTCACCCCTCCACTTT. Translated, it gives CASSADRRGYNSPLHF.

This clone was found once. CDR3 residues: CASSQWQGHQPQHF. The CDR3 nucleotides are TGTGCCAGCAGCCAATGGCAGGGCCATCAGCCCCAGCATTTT. V gene TRBV11-2 combines with J gene TRBJ1-5; possible D gene TRBD1, 5 bases. CDR1 and CDR2 (germline): SGHAT, FQNNGV. The V gene lost 5 bases and the J gene lost 5 bases, with 13 bases spanning the gap. The CDR3 spans 14 residues.

The V and J genes are TRBV4-2 and TRBJ2-7; a weak D match, TRBD1 (6 bases). The CDR3 length is 14 residues. Germline CDR1 and CDR2: LGHNA and YNFKEQ. V was shortened by 0 bases and J by 4 bases, with 10 bases between the two germline ends. The CDR3 sequence: CASSQDRGNYEQYF. The DNA of the CDR3 is TGTGCCAGCAGCCAAGACAGGGGTAATTACGAGCAGTACTTC.

The CDR3, as DNA: TGTGCCAGCTCACCAATGCCAGGTCCGAACACCGGGGAGCTGTTTTTT. It yields the protein CASSPMPGPNTGELFF. The rearrangement joins TRBV18 to TRBJ2-2; no definite D call. The CDR3 runs to 16 residues. The germline V gene has CDR1 KGHSH and CDR2 LQKENI. The V end was cut by 2 bases, the J end by 0 bases, with 10 bases between. Variable domain in full (rest from reference TRBV18 and TRBJ2-2): NAGVMQNPRHLVRRRGQEARLRCSPMKGHSHVYWYRQLPEEGLKFMVYLQKENIIDESGMPKERFSAEFPKEGPSILRIQQVVRGDSAAYFCASSPMPGPNTGELFFGEGSRLTVL.

CDR3 nucleotide sequence: TGTGCCAGCAGCTTAGCCTGGGGCAGGGAACACGAGCAGTACTTC. Its translation is CASSLAWGREHEQYF. The V gene is TRBV7-2, the J gene TRBJ2-7; D possibly corresponds to TRBD1 (5 bases). The CDR3 sequence is 15 residues long. Between the trimmed V and J ends, which lost 0 bases and 5 bases, there was a span of 14 bases. Germline V gene sequence: CDR1 SGHTA, CDR2 FQGNSA.